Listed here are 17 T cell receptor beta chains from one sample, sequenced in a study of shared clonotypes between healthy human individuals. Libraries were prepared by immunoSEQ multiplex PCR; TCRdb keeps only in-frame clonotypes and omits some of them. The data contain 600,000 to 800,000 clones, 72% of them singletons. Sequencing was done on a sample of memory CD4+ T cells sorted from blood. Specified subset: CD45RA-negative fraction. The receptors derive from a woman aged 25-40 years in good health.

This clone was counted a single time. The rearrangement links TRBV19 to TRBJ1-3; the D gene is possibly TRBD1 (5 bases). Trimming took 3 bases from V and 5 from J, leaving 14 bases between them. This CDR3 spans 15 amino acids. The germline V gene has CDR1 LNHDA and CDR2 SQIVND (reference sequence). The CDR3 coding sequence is TGTGCCAGTAGTATCGGGACCAGGGCTCGAAACACCATATATTTT. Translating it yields CASSIGTRARNTIYF.

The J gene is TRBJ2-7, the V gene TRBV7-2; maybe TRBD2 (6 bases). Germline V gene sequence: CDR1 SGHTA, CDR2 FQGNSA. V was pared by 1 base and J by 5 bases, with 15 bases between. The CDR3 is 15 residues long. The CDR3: CASSLDISGGDEQYF. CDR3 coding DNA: TGTGCCAGCAGCTTAGATATTTCTGGAGGGGACGAGCAGTACTTC.

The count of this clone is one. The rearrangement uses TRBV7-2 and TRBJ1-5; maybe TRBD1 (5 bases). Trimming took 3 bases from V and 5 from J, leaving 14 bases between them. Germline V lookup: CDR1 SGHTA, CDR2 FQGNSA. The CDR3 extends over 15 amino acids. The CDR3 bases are TGTGCCAGCAGCTTGACGAGGGGCCGCTATCAGCCCCAGCATTTT. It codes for CASSLTRGRYQPQHF.

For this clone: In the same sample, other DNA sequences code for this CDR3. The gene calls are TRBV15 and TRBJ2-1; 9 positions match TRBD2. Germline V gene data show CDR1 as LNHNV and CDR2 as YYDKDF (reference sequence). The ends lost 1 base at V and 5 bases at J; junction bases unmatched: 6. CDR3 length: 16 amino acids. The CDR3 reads CATSRGGTSRNNEQFF. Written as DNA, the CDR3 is TGTGCCACCAGCAGAGGAGGGACTAGCCGAAACAATGAGCAGTTCTTC.

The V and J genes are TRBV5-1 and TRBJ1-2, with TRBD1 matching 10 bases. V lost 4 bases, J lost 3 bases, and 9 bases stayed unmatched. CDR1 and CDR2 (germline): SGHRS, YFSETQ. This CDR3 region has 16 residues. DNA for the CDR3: TGCGCCAGCAGCCCACGTCCCGGGACAGGGGACTATGGCTACACCTTC. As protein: CASSPRPGTGDYGYTF.

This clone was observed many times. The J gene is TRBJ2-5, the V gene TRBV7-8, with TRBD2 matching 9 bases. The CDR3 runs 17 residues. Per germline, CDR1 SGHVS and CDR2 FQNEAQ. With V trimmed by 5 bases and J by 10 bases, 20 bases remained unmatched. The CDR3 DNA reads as TGTGCCAGCAGCGTCCAGACAGCTAGCGGGGTCCAATGGGACCAGTACTTC. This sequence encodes CASSVQTASGVQWDQYF.

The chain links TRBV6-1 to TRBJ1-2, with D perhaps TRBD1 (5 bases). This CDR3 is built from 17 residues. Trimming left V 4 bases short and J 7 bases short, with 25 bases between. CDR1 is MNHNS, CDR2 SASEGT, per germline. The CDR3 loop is CASSAEGTGLQSGGYTF. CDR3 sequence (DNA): TGTGCCAGCAGTGCAGAGGGAACGGGACTTCAGTCTGGTGGCTACACCTTC.

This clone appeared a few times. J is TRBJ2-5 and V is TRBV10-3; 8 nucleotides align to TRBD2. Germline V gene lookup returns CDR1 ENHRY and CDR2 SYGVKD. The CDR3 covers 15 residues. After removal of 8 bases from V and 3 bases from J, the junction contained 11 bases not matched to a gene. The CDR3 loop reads CAIGSSGTREETQYF. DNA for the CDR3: TGTGCCATCGGGTCGTCCGGGACTAGGGAAGAGACCCAGTACTTC.

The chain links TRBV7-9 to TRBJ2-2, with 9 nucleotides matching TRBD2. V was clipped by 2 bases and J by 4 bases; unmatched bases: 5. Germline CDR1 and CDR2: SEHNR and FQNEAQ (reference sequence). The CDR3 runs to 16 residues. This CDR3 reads CASSLPSGDTTGELFF. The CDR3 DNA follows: TGTGCCAGCAGCTTACCTAGCGGGGACACCACCGGGGAGCTGTTTTTT.

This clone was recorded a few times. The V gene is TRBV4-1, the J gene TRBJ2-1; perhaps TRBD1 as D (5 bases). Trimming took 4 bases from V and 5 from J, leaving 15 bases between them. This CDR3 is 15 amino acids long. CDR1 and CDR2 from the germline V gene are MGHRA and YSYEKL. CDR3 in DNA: TGCGCCAGCAGCCCCTACAGGCGAGTTAACAATGAGCAGTTCTTC. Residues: CASSPYRRVNNEQFF.

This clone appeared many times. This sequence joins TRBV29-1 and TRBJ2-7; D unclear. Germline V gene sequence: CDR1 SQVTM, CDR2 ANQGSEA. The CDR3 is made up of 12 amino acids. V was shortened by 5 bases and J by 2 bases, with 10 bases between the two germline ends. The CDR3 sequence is CSVSGRAYEQYF. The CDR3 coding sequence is TGCAGCGTTTCCGGACGGGCCTACGAGCAGTACTTC.

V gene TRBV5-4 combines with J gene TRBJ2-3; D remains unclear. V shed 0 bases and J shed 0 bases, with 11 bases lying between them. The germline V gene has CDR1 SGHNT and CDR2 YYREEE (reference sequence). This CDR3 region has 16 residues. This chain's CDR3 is CASSLVGRTSTDTQYF. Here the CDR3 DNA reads TGTGCCAGCAGCTTGGTCGGGCGCACAAGCACAGATACGCAGTATTTT.

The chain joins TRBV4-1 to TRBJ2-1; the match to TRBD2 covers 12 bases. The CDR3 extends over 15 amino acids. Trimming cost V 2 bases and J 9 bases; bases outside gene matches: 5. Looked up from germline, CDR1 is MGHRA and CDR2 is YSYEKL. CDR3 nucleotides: TGCGCCAGCAGCCAACGACTAGCGGGAGAGGGTGAGCAGTTCTTC. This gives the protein CASSQRLAGEGEQFF.

The DNA for the CDR3 is TGTGCCAGCAGTTACCAGTCCCCTAAAGATACGCAGTATTTT. Its protein product is CASSYQSPKDTQYF. This chain joins TRBV6-5 and TRBJ2-3, with D unclear. Germline-derived CDR1 and CDR2 are MNHEY and SVGAGI. The CDR3 extends over 14 amino acids. Between the trimmed V and J ends, which lost 2 bases and 5 bases, there was a span of 11 bases.

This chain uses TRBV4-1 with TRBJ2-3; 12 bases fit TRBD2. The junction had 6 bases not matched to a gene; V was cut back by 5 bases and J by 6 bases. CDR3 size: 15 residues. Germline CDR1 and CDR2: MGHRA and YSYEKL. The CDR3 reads CASSSRLAGVDTQYF. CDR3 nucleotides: TGCGCCAGCAGCTCCCGACTAGCGGGAGTGGATACGCAGTATTTT.

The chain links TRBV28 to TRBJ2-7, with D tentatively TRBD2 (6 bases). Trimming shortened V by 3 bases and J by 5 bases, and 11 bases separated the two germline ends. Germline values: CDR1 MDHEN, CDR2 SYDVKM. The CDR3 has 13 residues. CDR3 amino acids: CASSLWGDDEQYF. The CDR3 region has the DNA TGTGCCAGCAGTTTGTGGGGGGACGACGAGCAGTACTTC. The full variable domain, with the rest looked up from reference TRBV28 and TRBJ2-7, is DVKVTQSSRYLVKRTGEKVFLECVQDMDHENMFWYRQDPGLGLRLIYFSYDVKMKEKGDIPEGYSVSREKKERFSLILESASTNQTSMYLCASSLWGDDEQYFGPGTRLTVT.

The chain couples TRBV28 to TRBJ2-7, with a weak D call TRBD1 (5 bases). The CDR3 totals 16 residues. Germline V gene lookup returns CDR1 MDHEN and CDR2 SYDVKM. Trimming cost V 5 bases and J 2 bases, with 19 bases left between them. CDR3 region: CASSAPSGLSPYEQYF. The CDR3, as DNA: TGTGCCAGCAGTGCGCCTTCAGGGTTGTCGCCCTACGAGCAGTACTTC.